Each of the 18 T cell receptor beta chains below was sequenced from the same sample in a study of blood T cell repertoires in COVID-19. The repertoire was sequenced with immunoSEQ multiplex PCR; TCRdb's copy has only in-frame clones and lacks some. Here the sample spans approximately 350,000 clones, about 90% being singletons. Sequencing was done on a sample of PBMCs or T cells enriched from blood (not recorded which). The receptors come from a woman in her 30s who had recovered from COVID-19.

The gene calls are TRBV18 and TRBJ2-7, with TRBD2 matching over 12 bases. V lost 0 bases to trimming and J lost 4 bases; unmatched junction nucleotides: 1. CDR1 and CDR2 from the germline V gene are KGHSH and LQKENI. The CDR3 is made up of 15 amino acids. As DNA, the CDR3 is TGTGCCAGCTCACCACCCGGGACTAGCGGGTACGAGCAGTACTTC. It specifies CASSPPGTSGYEQYF.

The V call is TRBV6-2 or TRBV6-3, the J call TRBJ2-1, with 14 nucleotides matching TRBD2. Germline lookup yields CDR1 MNHEY and CDR2 SVGEGT. The CDR3 loop spans 16 amino acids. Trimming removed 4 bases from V and 3 bases from J; junction bases left unmatched: 2. CDR3 nucleotide sequence: TGTGCCAGCAGTTCGGGACTAGCGGGGGACTACAATGAGCAGTTCTTC. Its translation is CASSSGLAGDYNEQFF.

The sample holds a few counts of this clone. The chain carries TRBV19 and TRBJ1-1; 9 bases are a match to TRBD1. The V and J ends lost 5 bases and 3 bases, in that order; junction bases with no gene match: 7. The CDR3 is 15 amino acids. Germline V gene lookup returns CDR1 LNHDA and CDR2 SQIVND (reference sequence). The CDR3 bases are TGTGCCAGTAGTCTCTACAGGGGGCGGGACACTGAAGCTTTCTTT. The encoded protein is CASSLYRGRDTEAFF.

This chain uses TRBV28 with TRBJ2-1; the match to TRBD2 covers 9 bases. V dropped 6 bases and J dropped 7; count of bases not matched to a gene: 7. CDR1 and CDR2 from the germline V gene are MDHEN and SYDVKM. The CDR3 sequence is 14 residues long. This CDR3 is CASSLGTSTNEQFF. The CDR3 DNA reads TGTGCCAGCAGCTTAGGGACTAGCACGAATGAGCAGTTCTTC.

This chain joins TRBV10-3 and TRBJ1-4, with unresolved D. V was shortened by 2 bases and J by 6 bases, with 10 bases between the two germline ends. The CDR3 is made up of 14 amino acids. Germline assignment: CDR1 ENHRY and CDR2 SYGVKD. The CDR3 nucleotides read TGTGCCATCAGTGAGAGGGAGGTTGATGAAAAACTGTTTTTT. Translating gives CAISEREVDEKLFF.

In this sample, this clone turned up a few times. This chain joins TRBV11-2 and TRBJ1-3; 7 positions match TRBD1. Germline lookup yields CDR1 SGHAT and CDR2 FQNNGV. This CDR3 comprises 16 residues. Losses at the gene ends were 5 bases for V and 0 bases for J; bases not matched to a gene: 7. The chain's CDR3 is CASSRQGQNSGNTIYF. The CDR3 bases are TGTGCCAGCAGCCGTCAGGGACAGAACTCTGGAAACACCATATATTTT.

This rearrangement joins TRBV27 to TRBJ2-7, with TRBD1 matching over 9 bases. The CDR3 loop spans 16 amino acids. V shed 5 bases and J 4 bases; nucleotides not matched to a gene: 12. Germline CDR1 and CDR2: MNHEY and SMNVEV (reference sequence). The CDR3, as DNA: TGTGCCAGCAGTCCTCAACCCGGGACAGGGCATTACGAGCAGTACTTC. Protein product: CASSPQPGTGHYEQYF.

This chain uses TRBV28 with TRBJ2-7; 7 positions match TRBD1. The CDR3 has 16 residues. Germline lookup yields CDR1 MDHEN and CDR2 SYDVKM. Losses at the gene ends were 2 bases for V and 4 bases for J; bases not matched to a gene: 11. CDR3 sequence reads: CASSLRTGQRNYEQYF. The CDR3 region has the DNA TGTGCCAGCAGTTTAAGGACAGGACAGCGCAATTACGAGCAGTACTTC.

This clone was found once. The chain employs TRBV4-2 and TRBJ1-1, with TRBD1 identical over 9 bases. The CDR3 loop spans 13 amino acids. Germline lookup yields CDR1 LGHNA and CDR2 YNFKEQ. V trimming: 3 bases; J trimming: 10 bases; junction bases outside the gene matches: 6. The CDR3 loop reads CASSHTTTGGAFF. CDR3 nucleotides: TGTGCCAGCAGCCATACCACGACAGGGGGAGCTTTCTTT.

This chain joins TRBV4-2 and TRBJ1-1, with TRBD1 identical over 8 bases. CDR1 and CDR2 from the germline V gene are LGHNA and YNFKEQ. V was clipped by 0 bases and J by 10 bases; unmatched bases: 7. The CDR3 consists of 14 residues. The CDR3 protein is CASSQDGRGLRAFF. The CDR3 DNA reads TGTGCCAGCAGCCAAGATGGCAGGGGGCTAAGAGCTTTCTTT.

This rearrangement joins TRBV27 to TRBJ2-1; D may be TRBD2 (6 bases). CDR1 is MNHEY, CDR2 SMNVEV, per germline (reference sequence). V was clipped by 2 bases and J by 10 bases, with 12 bases between them. The CDR3 length is 13 residues. The CDR3 nucleotides read TGTGCCAGCAGTTTAGGCCGCGGGGCAGAGCAGTTCTTC. Translating gives CASSLGRGAEQFF.

V gene TRBV3-1 (or the pseudogene TRBV3-2) combines with J gene TRBJ1-1; tentatively, D is TRBD1 (5 bases). This CDR3 region has 14 residues. V dropped 2 bases and J dropped 4 bases, with 11 bases sitting between them. Germline CDR1 is LGHDT and CDR2 is YNNKEL (reference sequence). The CDR3 loop reads CASSQLGGGTEAFF. As DNA, the CDR3 is TGTGCCAGCAGCCAATTGGGGGGGGGCACTGAAGCTTTCTTT.

The chain links TRBV27 to TRBJ1-2, with 7 bases lining up with TRBD1. The CDR3 sequence is 16 residues long. Germline V gives CDR1 MNHEY, CDR2 SMNVEV (reference sequence). Trimming took 4 bases from V and 5 from J; bases not matched to a gene: 13. In DNA form, the CDR3 reads TGTGCCAGCAGTTCGGCAGGGGGACTGTTACGATATGGCTACACCTTC. Its protein product is CASSSAGGLLRYGYTF.

This chain uses TRBV6-5 with TRBJ1-3; 7 bases align to TRBD1. Trimming cost V 7 bases and J 4 bases; bases outside gene matches: 7. This CDR3 has 14 amino acids. Per the germline V gene, CDR1 is MNHEY and CDR2 is SVGAGI. CDR3 region: CASTQGDLGNTIYF. The CDR3 coding sequence is TGTGCCAGCACGCAGGGGGATCTAGGAAACACCATATATTTT.

The chain combines TRBV11-2 with TRBJ2-1, with 7 bases fitting TRBD1. J lost 5 bases, V lost 5 bases, and 3 bases had no gene match. The CDR3 runs to 13 residues. Germline CDR1 reads SGHAT; CDR2 reads FQNNGV. The DNA of the CDR3 is TGTGCCAGCAGCACGGGACAGCACAATGAGCAGTTCTTC. It codes for CASSTGQHNEQFF.

The J gene is TRBJ1-1, the V gene TRBV7-9, with D possibly matching TRBD1 (6 bases). V lost 3 bases and J lost 4, with 12 bases in between. Germline-derived CDR1 and CDR2 are SEHNR and FQNEAQ (reference sequence). The CDR3 spans 14 residues. The CDR3, as DNA: TGTGCCAGCAGCTTTTTCACAGGGTCCACTGAAGCTTTCTTT. It yields the protein CASSFFTGSTEAFF.

This clone was seen just once. V usage is TRBV12-5 and J usage is TRBJ2-4; TRBD1 matches at 8 bases. CDR1 LGHNT and CDR2 FRNRAP come from the germline V gene. The CDR3 contains 18 residues. Trimming at V came to 3 bases and at J to 0 bases, leaving 10 bases not matched to a gene. CDR3 region: CASGFHPGGGLAKNIQYF. CDR3 DNA sequence: TGTGCTAGTGGTTTCCATCCAGGGGGCGGGCTAGCCAAAAACATTCAGTACTTC. The whole variable domain, filled in from reference TRBV12-5 and TRBJ2-4, reads DARVTQTPRHKVTEMGQEVTMRCQPILGHNTVFWYRQTMMQGLELLAYFRNRAPLDDSGMPKDRFSAEMPDATLATLKIQPSEPRDSAVYFCASGFHPGGGLAKNIQYFGAGTRLSVL.

J is TRBJ1-1 and V is TRBV2; D uncertain. CDR1 is SNHLY, CDR2 FYNNEI, per germline. V was trimmed by 10 bases and J by 1 base, leaving 16 bases between them. The CDR3 totals 14 residues. The CDR3 reads CATSIEASNTEAFF. The CDR3 coding sequence is TGTGCCACCTCAATAGAGGCATCGAACACTGAAGCTTTCTTT.